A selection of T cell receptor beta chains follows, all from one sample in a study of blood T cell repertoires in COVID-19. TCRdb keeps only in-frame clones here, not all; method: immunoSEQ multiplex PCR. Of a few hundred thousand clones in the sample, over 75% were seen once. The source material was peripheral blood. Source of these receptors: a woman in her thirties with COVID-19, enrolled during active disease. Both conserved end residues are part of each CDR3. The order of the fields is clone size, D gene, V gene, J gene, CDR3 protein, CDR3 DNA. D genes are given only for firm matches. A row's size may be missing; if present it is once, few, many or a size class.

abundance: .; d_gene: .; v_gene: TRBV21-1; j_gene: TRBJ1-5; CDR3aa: CASSSEVTGTSNQPQHF; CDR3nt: TGTGCCAGCAGCAGCGAAGTGACAGGGACCAGCAATCAGCCCCAGCATTTT
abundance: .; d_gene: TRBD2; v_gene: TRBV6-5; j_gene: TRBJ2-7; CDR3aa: CASSFSTSGRGREQYF; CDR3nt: TGTGCCAGCAGTTTCTCGACTAGCGGGAGGGGGAGGGAGCAGTACTTC
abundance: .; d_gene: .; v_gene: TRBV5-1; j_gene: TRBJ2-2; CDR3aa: CASSLGAFTGELFF; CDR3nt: TGCGCCAGCAGCTTGGGGGCCTTCACCGGGGAGCTGTTTTTT
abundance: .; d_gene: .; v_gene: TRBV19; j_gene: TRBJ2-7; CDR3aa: CASSPSWTVGYEQYF; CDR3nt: TGTGCCAGTAGTCCCTCCTGGACAGTAGGGTACGAGCAGTACTTC
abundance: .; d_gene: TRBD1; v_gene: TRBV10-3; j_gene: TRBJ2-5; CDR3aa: CAIGNLGGSQETQYF; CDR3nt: TGTGCCATCGGGAACTTAGGGGGCTCCCAAGAGACCCAGTACTTC
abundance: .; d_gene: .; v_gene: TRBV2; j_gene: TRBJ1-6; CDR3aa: CASSNQGSNSPLHF; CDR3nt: TGTGCCAGCAGCAACCAGGGGTCTAATTCACCCCTCCACTTT
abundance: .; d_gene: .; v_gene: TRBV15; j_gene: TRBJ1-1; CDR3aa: CATSRGGHREAFF; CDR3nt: TGTGCCACCAGCAGAGGGGGGCATCGGGAAGCTTTCTTT
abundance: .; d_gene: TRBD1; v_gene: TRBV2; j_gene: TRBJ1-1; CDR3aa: CASSDDRASEAFF; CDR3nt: TGTGCCAGCAGCGATGACAGGGCCTCTGAAGCTTTCTTT
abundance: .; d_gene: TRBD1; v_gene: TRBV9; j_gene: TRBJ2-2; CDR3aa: CASSDRRQGVTGELFF; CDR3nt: TGTGCCAGCAGCGATCGTCGACAGGGTGTAACCGGGGAGCTGTTTTTT
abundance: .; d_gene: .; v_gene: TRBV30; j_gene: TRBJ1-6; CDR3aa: CAWTTGHSSYNSPLHF; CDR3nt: TGTGCCTGGACCACAGGGCATAGCTCCTATAATTCACCCCTCCACTTT
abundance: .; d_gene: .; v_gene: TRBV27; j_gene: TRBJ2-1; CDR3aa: CAAALATSYNEQFF; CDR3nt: TGTGCCGCGGCCCTAGCTACCTCCTACAATGAGCAGTTCTTC
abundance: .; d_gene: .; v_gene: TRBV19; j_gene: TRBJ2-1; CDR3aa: CASSRAHSGSGEQFF; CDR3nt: TGTGCCAGTAGCAGGGCCCACAGTGGGTCCGGTGAGCAGTTCTTC
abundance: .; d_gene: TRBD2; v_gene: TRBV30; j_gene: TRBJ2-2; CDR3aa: CAWSPIASAGAGELFF; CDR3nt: TGTGCCTGGAGTCCCATAGCGTCCGCGGGGGCCGGGGAGCTGTTTTTT
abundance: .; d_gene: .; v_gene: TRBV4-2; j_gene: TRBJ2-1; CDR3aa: CASSQDPPGPRRVYEQFF; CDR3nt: TGTGCCAGCAGCCAAGATCCCCCGGGACCCAGGAGGGTCTATGAGCAGTTCTTC
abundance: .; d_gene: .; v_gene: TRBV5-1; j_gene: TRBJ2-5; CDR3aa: CASSLAPIGAKETQYF; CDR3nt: TGCGCCAGCAGCTTGGCCCCCATAGGGGCGAAAGAGACCCAGTACTTC
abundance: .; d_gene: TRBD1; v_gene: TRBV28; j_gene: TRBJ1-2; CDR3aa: CASSGAGGILGGYTF; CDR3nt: TGTGCCAGCAGTGGGGCAGGGGGAATTCTAGGTGGCTACACCTTC
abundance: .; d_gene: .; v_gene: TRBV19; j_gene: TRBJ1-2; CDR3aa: CASSRRQASYGYTF; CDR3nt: TGTGCCAGTAGCAGACGGCAGGCCTCCTATGGCTACACCTTC
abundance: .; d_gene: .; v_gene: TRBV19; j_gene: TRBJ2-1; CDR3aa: CASSPREGGLYNEQFF; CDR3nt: TGTGCCAGTAGCCCTCGCGAGGGGGGGCTGTACAATGAGCAGTTCTTC
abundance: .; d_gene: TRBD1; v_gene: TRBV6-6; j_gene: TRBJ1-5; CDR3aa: CASSYSQGASQPQHF; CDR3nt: TGTGCCAGCAGTTACTCACAGGGGGCATCCCAGCCCCAGCATTTT
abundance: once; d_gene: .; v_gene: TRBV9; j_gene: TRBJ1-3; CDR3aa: CASSAAPGVLSGNTIYF; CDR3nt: TGTGCCAGCAGCGCCGCACCAGGGGTCCTCTCTGGAAACACCATATATTTT
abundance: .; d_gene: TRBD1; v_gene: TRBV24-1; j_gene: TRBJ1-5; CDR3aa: CATPGQGANQPQHF; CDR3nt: TGTGCCACCCCGGGACAGGGGGCTAATCAGCCCCAGCATTTT
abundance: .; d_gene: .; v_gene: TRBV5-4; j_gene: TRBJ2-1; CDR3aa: CASSFSRNEQFF; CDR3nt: TGTGCCAGCAGCTTTTCTAGGAATGAGCAGTTCTTC
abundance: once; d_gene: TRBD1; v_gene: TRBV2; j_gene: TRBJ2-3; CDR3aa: CAGQGGSTDTQYF; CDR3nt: TGTGCCGGACAGGGGGGGAGCACAGATACGCAGTATTTT
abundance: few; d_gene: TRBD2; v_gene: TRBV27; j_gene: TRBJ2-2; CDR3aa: CASSFGLAKNTGELFF; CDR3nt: TGTGCCAGCAGTTTCGGACTAGCAAAAAACACCGGGGAGCTGTTTTTT
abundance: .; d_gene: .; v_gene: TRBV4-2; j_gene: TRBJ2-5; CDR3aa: CASSQSGRQETQYF; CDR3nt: TGTGCCAGCAGCCAGAGCGGGCGTCAAGAGACCCAGTACTTC
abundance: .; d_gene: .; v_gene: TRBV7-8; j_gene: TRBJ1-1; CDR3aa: CASSLERVAGPNTEAFF; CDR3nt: TGTGCCAGCAGCTTAGAAAGGGTGGCAGGGCCAAACACTGAAGCTTTCTTT
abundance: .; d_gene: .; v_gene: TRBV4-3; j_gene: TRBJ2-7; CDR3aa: CASGEFRGYEQYF; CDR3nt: TGCGCCAGTGGGGAATTCAGGGGTTACGAGCAGTACTTC
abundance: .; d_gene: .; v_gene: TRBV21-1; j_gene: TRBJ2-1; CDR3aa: CASSGTSGRAYNEQFF; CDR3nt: TGTGCCAGCAGCGGCACTAGCGGGAGGGCCTATAATGAGCAGTTCTTC
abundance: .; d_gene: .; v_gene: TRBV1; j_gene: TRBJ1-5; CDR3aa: CTSSQVRRGSNQPQHF; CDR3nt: TGCACCAGCAGCCAAGTGAGGAGGGGTAGCAATCAGCCCCAGCATTTT
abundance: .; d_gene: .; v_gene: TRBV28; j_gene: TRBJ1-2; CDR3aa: CASRDQGSNYGYTF; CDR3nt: TGTGCCAGCAGAGATCAGGGTTCTAACTATGGCTACACCTTC
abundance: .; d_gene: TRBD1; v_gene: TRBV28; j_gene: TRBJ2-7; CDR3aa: CASRTGQREQYF; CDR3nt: TGTGCCAGCAGGACGGGACAGCGCGAGCAGTACTTC
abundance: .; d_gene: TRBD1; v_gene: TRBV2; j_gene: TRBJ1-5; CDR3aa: CASDRDRDQPQHF; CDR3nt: TGTGCCAGCGACCGGGACAGGGATCAGCCCCAGCATTTT
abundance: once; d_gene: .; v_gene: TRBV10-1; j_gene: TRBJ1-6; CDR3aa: CASSGQKNSPLHF; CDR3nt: TGCGCCAGCAGTGGTCAGAAAAATTCACCCCTCCACTTT
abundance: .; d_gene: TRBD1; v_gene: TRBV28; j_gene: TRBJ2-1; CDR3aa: CASSTPGQGGYNEQFF; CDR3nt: TGTGCCAGCAGTACTCCGGGACAGGGAGGGTACAATGAGCAGTTCTTC
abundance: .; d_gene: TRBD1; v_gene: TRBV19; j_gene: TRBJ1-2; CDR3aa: CATNGQGGLSNYGYTF; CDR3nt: TGTGCCACGAACGGACAGGGAGGTTTATCCAACTATGGCTACACCTTC
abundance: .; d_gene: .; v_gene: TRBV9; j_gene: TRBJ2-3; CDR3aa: CASSSVVTGPSTDTQYF; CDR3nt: TGTGCCAGCAGCTCAGTGGTTACAGGCCCGTCCACAGATACGCAGTATTTT
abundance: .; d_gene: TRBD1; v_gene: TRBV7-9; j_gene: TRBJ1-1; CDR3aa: CASSLDWDRGNTEAFF; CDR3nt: TGTGCCAGCAGCTTAGATTGGGACAGGGGGAACACTGAAGCTTTCTTT
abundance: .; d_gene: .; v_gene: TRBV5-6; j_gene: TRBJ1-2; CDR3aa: CASSSTGGGNYGYTF; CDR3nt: TGTGCCAGCAGCTCTACGGGAGGGGGGAACTATGGCTACACCTTC
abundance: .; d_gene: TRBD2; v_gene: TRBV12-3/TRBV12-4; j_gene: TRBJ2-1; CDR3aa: CASTGGPYNEQFF; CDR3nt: TGTGCCAGCACGGGGGGGCCCTACAATGAGCAGTTCTTC
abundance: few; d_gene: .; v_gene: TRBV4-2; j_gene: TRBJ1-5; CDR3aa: CASSQGSQGYSNQPQHF; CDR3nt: TGTGCCAGCAGCCAAGGAAGCCAGGGCTATAGCAATCAGCCCCAGCATTTT
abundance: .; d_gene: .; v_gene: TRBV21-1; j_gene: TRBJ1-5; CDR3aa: CASRRVVRGGNQPQHF; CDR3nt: TGTGCCAGCAGAAGAGTCGTAAGGGGTGGCAATCAGCCCCAGCATTTT
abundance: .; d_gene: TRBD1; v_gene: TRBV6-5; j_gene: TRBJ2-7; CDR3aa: CASRPGQGTYEQYF; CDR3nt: TGTGCCAGCAGACCGGGACAGGGGACCTACGAGCAGTACTTC
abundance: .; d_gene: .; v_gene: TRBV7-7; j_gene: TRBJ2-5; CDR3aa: CASSLNGVRQETQYF; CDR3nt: TGTGCTAGCAGCTTAAACGGGGTCAGACAAGAGACCCAGTACTTC